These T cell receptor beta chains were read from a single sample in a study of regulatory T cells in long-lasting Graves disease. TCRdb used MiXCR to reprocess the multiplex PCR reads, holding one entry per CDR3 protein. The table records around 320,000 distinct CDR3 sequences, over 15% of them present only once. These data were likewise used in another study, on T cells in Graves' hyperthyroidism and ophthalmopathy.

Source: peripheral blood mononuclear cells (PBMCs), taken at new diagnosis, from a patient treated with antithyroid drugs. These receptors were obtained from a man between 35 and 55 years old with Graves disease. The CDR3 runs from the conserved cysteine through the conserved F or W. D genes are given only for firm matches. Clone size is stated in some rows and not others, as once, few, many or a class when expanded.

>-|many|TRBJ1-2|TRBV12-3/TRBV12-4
CASSLKQLYGYTF
TGTGCCAGCAGTTTAAAACAGCTCTATGGCTACACCTTC
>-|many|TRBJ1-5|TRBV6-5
CASSYKGDNQPQHF
TGTGCCAGCAGTTATAAAGGGGACAACCAGCCCCAGCATTTT
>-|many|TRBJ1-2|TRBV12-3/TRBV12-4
CASSLARANYGYTF
TGTGCCAGCAGTTTAGCGAGGGCTAACTATGGCTACACCTTC
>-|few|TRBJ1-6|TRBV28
CASQLAYNSPLHF
TGTGCCAGCCAATTAGCTTATAATTCACCCCTCCACTTT
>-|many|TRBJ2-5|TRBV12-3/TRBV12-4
CASSYNRARQETQYF
TGTGCCAGCAGTTACAACAGGGCCCGCCAAGAGACCCAGTACTTC
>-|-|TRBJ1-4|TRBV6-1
CASRGPATNEKLFF
TGTGCCAGCCGAGGTCCGGCAACTAATGAAAAACTGTTTTTT
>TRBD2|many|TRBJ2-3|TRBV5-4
CASSLTLAGPSTDTQYF
TGTGCCAGCAGCTTGACCCTAGCGGGCCCTAGCACAGATACGCAGTATTTT
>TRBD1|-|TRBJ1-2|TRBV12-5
CASGLVRSGTGSNYGYTF
TGTGCTAGTGGTTTGGTACGATCTGGGACAGGGTCCAACTATGGCTACACCTTC
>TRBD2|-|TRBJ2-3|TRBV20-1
CSAGGLAGGAATDTQYF
TGCAGTGCTGGGGGACTAGCGGGGGGCGCGGCCACAGATACGCAGTATTTT
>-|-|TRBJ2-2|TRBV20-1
CSARDNRRANTGELFF
TGCAGTGCTAGAGATAATCGGCGGGCGAACACCGGGGAGCTGTTTTTT
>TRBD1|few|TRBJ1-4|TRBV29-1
CSGGHGQEPTNEKLFF
TGCAGCGGGGGGCACGGACAGGAACCAACTAATGAAAAACTGTTTTTT
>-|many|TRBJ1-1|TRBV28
CASSSLLSRARAENLRGFEAFF
TGTGCCAGCAGTTCTCTTCTCTCCCGGGCCCGGGCAGAAAACCTACGGGGATTTGAAGCTTTCTTT
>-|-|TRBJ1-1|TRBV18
CASSPGAGVLGTEAFF
TGTGCCAGCTCACCCGGGGCCGGAGTATTGGGCACTGAAGCTTTCTTT
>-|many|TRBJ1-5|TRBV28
CASRGSNQPQHF
TGTGCCAGCAGGGGTAGCAATCAGCCCCAGCATTTT
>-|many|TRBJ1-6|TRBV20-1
CSARDSENSPLHF
TGCAGTGCTAGAGACAGCGAGAATTCACCCCTCCACTTT
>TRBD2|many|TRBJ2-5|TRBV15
CATSSTGGETQYF
TGTGCCACCAGCAGTACGGGGGGGGAGACCCAGTACTTC
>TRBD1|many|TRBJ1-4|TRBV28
CASSLNRGRGNEKLFF
TGTGCCAGCAGTTTAAACAGGGGTAGAGGGAATGAAAAACTGTTTTTT
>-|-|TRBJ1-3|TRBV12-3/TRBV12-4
CASSSQGYTIYF
TGTGCCAGCAGTTCCCAGGGTTACACCATATATTTT
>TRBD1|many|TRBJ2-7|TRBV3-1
CASSRQGTEQYF
TGTGCCAGCAGTCGACAGGGAACCGAGCAGTACTTC
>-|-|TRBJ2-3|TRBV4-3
CASSQALGLSDTQYF
TGCGCCAGCAGCCAAGCATTAGGACTATCCGATACGCAGTATTTT
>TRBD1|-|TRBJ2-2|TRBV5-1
CASSLRQGKDGELFF
TGCGCCAGCAGCTTGCGACAGGGGAAGGACGGGGAGCTGTTTTTT
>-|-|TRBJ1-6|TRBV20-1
CSAFHRDNSPLHF
TGCAGTGCATTCCACAGGGATAATTCACCCCTCCACTTT
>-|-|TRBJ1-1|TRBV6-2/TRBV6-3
CASSQTSSAGPWATLRNTEAFF
TGTGCCAGCAGCCAAACCTCCTCGGCAGGCCCGTGGGCGACATTACGGAACACTGAAGCTTTCTTT
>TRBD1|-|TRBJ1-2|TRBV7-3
CASSSGQGSRYGYTF
TGTGCCAGCAGCTCAGGACAGGGCTCTCGCTATGGCTACACCTTC
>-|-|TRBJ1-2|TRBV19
CASSILRGRGGYGYTF
TGTGCCAGTAGTATACTCCGTGGACGCGGGGGCTATGGCTACACCTTC
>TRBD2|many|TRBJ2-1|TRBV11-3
CASRRGGGDYNEQFF
TGTGCCAGCAGGAGGGGCGGGGGGGACTACAATGAGCAGTTCTTC
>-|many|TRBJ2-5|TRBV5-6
CASSSMAETQYF
TGTGCCAGCAGCTCGATGGCCGAGACCCAGTACTTC
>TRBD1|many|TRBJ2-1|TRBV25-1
CASRDTGDYNEQFF
TGTGCCAGCAGGGACACAGGGGACTACAATGAGCAGTTCTTC
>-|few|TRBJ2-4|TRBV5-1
CASSPAKTLLLAKNIQYF
TGTGCCAGCAGCCCCGCTAAAACTTTACTACTAGCCAAAAACATTCAGTACTTC
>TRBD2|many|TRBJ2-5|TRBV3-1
CASSPASAGKETQYF
TGTGCCAGCAGCCCGGCGTCAGCGGGGAAAGAGACCCAGTACTTC
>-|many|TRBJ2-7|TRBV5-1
CASSLGREREGNYEQYF
TGCGCCAGCAGCCTTGGAAGGGAGCGAGAAGGGAACTACGAGCAGTACTTC
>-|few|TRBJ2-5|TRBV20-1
CSAREISRAETQYF
TGCAGTGCTAGAGAAATCTCGAGGGCGGAGACCCAGTACTTC
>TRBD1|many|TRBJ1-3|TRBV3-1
CASSQEDRADGNTIYF
TGTGCCAGCAGCCAGGAAGACAGGGCCGACGGAAACACCATATATTTT
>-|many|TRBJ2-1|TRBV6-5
CASSYRGGGYEQFF
TGTGCCAGCAGTTATCGCGGGGGCGGGTATGAGCAGTTCTTC
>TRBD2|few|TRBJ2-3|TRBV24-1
CATGSGGFKDTQYF
TGTGCCACCGGGAGCGGGGGGTTCAAAGATACGCAGTATTTT
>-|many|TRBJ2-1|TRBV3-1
CASSQDRRGLYNEQFF
TGTGCCAGCAGCCAAGATAGGAGGGGGCTCTACAATGAGCAGTTCTTC
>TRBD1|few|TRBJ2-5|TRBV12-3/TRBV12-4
CASNDRGVVETQYF
TGTGCCAGCAATGACAGGGGAGTAGTGGAGACCCAGTACTTC
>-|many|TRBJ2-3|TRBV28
CASSLSEPFSLAADTQYF
TGTGCCAGCAGTTTATCCGAACCCTTTAGCCTAGCAGCAGATACGCAGTATTTT
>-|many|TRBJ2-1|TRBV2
CASSEEGGHVNEQFF
TGTGCCAGCAGTGAGGAAGGGGGGCACGTCAATGAGCAGTTCTTC
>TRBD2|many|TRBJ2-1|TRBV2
CASRVLAGGSYNEQFF
TGTGCCAGCAGAGTACTAGCGGGGGGGAGTTACAATGAGCAGTTCTTC